This record concerns one T cell receptor (beta chain) sequence. This CDR3 region has 15 residues. V lost 5 bases, J lost 1 base, and 13 bases lay in between. CDR1 is SNHLY and CDR2 is FYNNEI in the germline V gene. Using RNA template, CDR3s of TCR alpha and beta were amplified with iRepertoire arm-PCR. TCRdb fed the multiplex PCR reads into MiXCR, producing one record per CDR3 protein. The sample includes about 200,000 distinct CDR3 sequences, 32% of them seen just once. This specimen comes from a study of glioma-infiltrating T cells. V and J are TRBV2 and TRBJ2-3; D possibly corresponds to TRBD1 (6 bases). This receptor was taken from a human donor with low-grade glioma or glioblastoma, undergoing nonglioma brain surgery, or in good health (not recorded which). Sequenced sample: glioma tissue, nonneoplastic brain tissue, or PBMCs (not recorded which). CDR3 region: CASSLLQGGTDTQYF. The CDR3 DNA is TGTGCCAGCAGTCTATTACAGGGAGGCACAGATACGCAGTATTTT.